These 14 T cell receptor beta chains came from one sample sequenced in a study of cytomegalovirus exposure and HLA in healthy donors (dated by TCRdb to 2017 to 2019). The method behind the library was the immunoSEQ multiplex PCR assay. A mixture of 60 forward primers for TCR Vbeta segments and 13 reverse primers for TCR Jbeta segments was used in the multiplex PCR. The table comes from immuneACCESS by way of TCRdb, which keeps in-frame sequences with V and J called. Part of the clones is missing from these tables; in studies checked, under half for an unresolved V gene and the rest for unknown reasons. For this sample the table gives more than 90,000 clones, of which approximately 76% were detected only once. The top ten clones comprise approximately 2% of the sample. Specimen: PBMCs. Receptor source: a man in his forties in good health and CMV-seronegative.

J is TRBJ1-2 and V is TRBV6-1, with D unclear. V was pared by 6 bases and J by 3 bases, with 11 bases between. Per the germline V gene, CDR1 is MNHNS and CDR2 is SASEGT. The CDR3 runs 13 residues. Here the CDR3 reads CASRERAYYGYTF. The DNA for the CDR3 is TGTGCCAGCAGAGAACGAGCGTACTATGGCTACACCTTC.

The CDR3 DNA follows: TGTGCCAGCAGCTCGGGGTCTACGCAGTATTTT. Its translation: CASSSGSTQYF. The V gene is TRBV7-3, the J gene TRBJ2-3; possibly TRBD2 for D (5 bases). Trimming took off 4 bases at V and 8 bases at J, with 7 bases between the two ends. Germline CDR1 reads SGHTA; CDR2 reads FQGTGA. The CDR3 is made up of 11 amino acids.

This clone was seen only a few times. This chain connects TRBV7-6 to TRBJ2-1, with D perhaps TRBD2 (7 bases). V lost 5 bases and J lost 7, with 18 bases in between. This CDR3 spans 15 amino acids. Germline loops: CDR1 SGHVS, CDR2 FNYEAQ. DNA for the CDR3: TGTGCCAGCAGCCTGGGTGAGGGGGGGTTGAATGAGCAGTTCTTC. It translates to CASSLGEGGLNEQFF. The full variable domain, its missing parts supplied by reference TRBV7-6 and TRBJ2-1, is GAGVSQSPRYKVTKRGQDVALRCDPISGHVSLYWYRQALGQGPEFLTYFNYEAQQDKSGLPNDRFSAERPEGSISTLTIQRTEQRDSAMYRCASSLGEGGLNEQFFGPGTRLTVL.

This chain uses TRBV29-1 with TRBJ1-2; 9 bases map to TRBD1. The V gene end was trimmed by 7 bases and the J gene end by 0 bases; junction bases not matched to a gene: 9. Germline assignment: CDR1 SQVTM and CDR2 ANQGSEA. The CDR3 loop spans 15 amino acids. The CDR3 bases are TGCAGCGCCGGGGGGGGACAGGGAGCTAACTATGGCTACACCTTC. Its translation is CSAGGGQGANYGYTF.

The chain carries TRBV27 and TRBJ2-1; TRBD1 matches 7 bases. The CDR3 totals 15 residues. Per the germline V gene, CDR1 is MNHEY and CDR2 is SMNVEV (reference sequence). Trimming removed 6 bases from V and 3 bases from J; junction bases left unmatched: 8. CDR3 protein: CASSLTGLNYNEQFF. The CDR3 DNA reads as TGTGCCAGCAGCCTGACAGGGCTCAACTACAATGAGCAGTTCTTC.

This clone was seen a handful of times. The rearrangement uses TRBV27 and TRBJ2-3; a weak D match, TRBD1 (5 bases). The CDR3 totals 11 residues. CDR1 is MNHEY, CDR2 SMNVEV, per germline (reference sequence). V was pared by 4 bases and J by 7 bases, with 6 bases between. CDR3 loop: CASSSGYTQYF. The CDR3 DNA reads TGTGCCAGCAGTTCAGGGTATACGCAGTATTTT.

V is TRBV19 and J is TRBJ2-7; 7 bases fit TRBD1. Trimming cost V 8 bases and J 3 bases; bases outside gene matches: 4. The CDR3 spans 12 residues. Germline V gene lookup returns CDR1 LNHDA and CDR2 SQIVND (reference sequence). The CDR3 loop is CASGQVSYEQYF. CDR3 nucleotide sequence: TGTGCCAGTGGACAGGTTAGCTACGAGCAGTACTTC.

The CDR3, as DNA: TGTGCCAGCACCTTCGTGACAGGGAGAACTAGCGGGAACACCGGGGAGCTGTTTTTT. It encodes CASTFVTGRTSGNTGELFF. The chain joins TRBV7-9 to TRBJ2-2; D is possibly TRBD2 (8 bases). There are 19 residues in the CDR3. Trimming removed 7 bases from V and 1 base from J, with 25 bases in between. CDR1 SEHNR and CDR2 FQNEAQ come from the germline V gene (reference sequence).

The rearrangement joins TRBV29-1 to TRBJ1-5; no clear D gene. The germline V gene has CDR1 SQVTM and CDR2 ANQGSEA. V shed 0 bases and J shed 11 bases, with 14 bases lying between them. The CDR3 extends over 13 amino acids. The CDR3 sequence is CSVEDGQPYAQHF. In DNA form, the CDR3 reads TGCAGCGTTGAAGATGGGCAGCCATATGCCCAGCATTTT.

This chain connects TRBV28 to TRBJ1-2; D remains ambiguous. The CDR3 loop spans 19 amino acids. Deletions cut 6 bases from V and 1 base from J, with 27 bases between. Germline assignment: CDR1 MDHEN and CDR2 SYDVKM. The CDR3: CASSWVLEPELKFNYGYTF. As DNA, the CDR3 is TGTGCCAGCAGCTGGGTATTGGAGCCCGAATTGAAGTTTAACTATGGCTACACCTTC.

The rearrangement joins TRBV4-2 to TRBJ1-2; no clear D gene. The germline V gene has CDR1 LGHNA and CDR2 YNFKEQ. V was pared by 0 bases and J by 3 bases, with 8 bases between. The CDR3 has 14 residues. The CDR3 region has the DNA TGTGCCAGCAGCCAAGAGTGGCAAGACTATGGCTACACCTTC. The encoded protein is CASSQEWQDYGYTF.

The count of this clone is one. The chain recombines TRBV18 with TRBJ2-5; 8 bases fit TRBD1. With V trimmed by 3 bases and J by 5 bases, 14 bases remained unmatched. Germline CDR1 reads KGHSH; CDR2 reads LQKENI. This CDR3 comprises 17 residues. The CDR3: CASSPPQDRARWETQYF. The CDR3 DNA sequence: TGTGCCAGCTCACCGCCCCAGGACAGGGCCAGGTGGGAGACCCAGTACTTC.

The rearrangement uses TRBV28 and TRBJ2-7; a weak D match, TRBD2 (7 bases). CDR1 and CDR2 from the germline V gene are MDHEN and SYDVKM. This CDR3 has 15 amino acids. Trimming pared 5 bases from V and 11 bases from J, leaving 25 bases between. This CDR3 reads CASSPTRTAKGREYF. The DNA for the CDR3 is TGTGCCAGCAGTCCCACCCGGACAGCCAAAGGGAGGGAGTACTTC.

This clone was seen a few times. The CDR3: CSANQGEQYF. The CDR3 DNA reads as TGCAGTGCTAACCAGGGGGAGCAGTACTTC. The rearrangement uses TRBV20-1 and TRBJ2-7; TRBD1 is a possible D gene (6 bases). Trimming removed 4 bases from V and 7 bases from J, with 8 bases in between. Germline V gene sequence: CDR1 DFQATT, CDR2 SNEGSKA (reference sequence). This CDR3 has 10 residues.